The 9 T cell receptor beta chains given below trace back to one sample, sequenced in a study of blood T cell repertoires in COVID-19. Clones were sequenced by immunoSEQ multiplex PCR, and TCRdb holds only the in-frame ones, with some missing. The data hold approximately 39,000 clones, with around 87% observed a single time. Sequenced: peripheral blood. These TCRs come from a man aged 50 to 60 with active or convalescent COVID-19.

The V call is TRBV19, the J call TRBJ1-2; D uncertain. This CDR3 has 13 residues. V lost 3 bases to trimming and J lost 1 base, with 6 bases between them. Germline CDR1 is LNHDA and CDR2 is SQIVND (reference sequence). The chain's CDR3 is CASSISNNYGYTF. The CDR3 coding sequence is TGTGCCAGTAGTATTAGTAATAACTATGGCTACACCTTC. Using reference TRBV19 and TRBJ1-2 for the parts outside the CDR3, the full variable domain is DGGITQSPKYLFRKEGQNVTLSCEQNLNHDAMYWYRQDPGQGLRLIYYSQIVNDFQKGDIAEGYSVSREKKESFPLTVTSAQKNPTAFYLCASSISNNYGYTFGSGTRLTVV.

The chain joins TRBV29-1 to TRBJ2-5; maybe TRBD2 (6 bases). Between the trimmed V and J ends, which lost 4 bases and 3 bases, there was a span of 12 bases. From germline, CDR1 is SQVTM and CDR2 ANQGSEA. The CDR3 length is 13 residues. The CDR3 sequence is CSVARGNKETQYF. The CDR3 DNA follows: TGCAGCGTTGCACGCGGGAATAAAGAGACCCAGTACTTC.

The V and J genes are TRBV28 and TRBJ1-4; D not resolved. The CDR3 consists of 13 residues. The germline V gene has CDR1 MDHEN and CDR2 SYDVKM. The V and J ends lost 7 bases and 7 bases respectively, with 13 bases between them. As DNA, the CDR3 is TGTGCCAGCAACCAGAGGATAAGTGAAAAACTGTTTTTT. This gives the protein CASNQRISEKLFF.

The chain carries TRBV4-1 and TRBJ1-2; D might be TRBD1 (6 bases). Germline V gene sequence: CDR1 MGHRA, CDR2 YSYEKL. CDR3 size: 14 residues. Between the trimmed V and J ends, which lost 2 bases and 4 bases, there was a span of 11 bases. The CDR3 DNA reads TGCGCCAGCAGCCAAACAGGGATACCCTATGGCTACACCTTC. It encodes CASSQTGIPYGYTF.

The chain employs TRBV7-3 and TRBJ1-1, with D possibly TRBD1 on 5 matching bases. The V gene's germline CDR1 is SGHTA and CDR2 FQGTGA. This CDR3 contains 15 residues. V shed 7 bases and J shed 0 bases, with 15 bases lying between them. The CDR3 nucleotides read TGTGCCAGCACTCTGAGCCGGACAATGAACACTGAAGCTTTCTTT. It encodes CASTLSRTMNTEAFF. Full variable domain (missing parts from reference TRBV7-3 and TRBJ1-1): GAGVSQTPSNKVTEKGKYVELRCDPISGHTALYWYRQSLGQGPEFLIYFQGTGAADDSGLPNDRFFAVRPEGSVSTLKIQRTERGDSAVYLCASTLSRTMNTEAFFGQGTRLTVV.

This rearrangement joins TRBV15 to TRBJ2-2; no clear D gene. The CDR3 extends over 16 amino acids. The V end lost 3 bases, the J end lost 1 base, and 12 bases lay between the germline ends. Germline V gene lookup returns CDR1 LNHNV and CDR2 YYDKDF (reference sequence). CDR3 sequence reads: CATSRIGTGNTGELFF. CDR3 nucleotide sequence: TGTGCCACCAGCAGGATCGGTACGGGGAACACCGGGGAGCTGTTTTTT.

CDR3 sequence: CASSLIAGASDTQYF. The DNA for the CDR3 is TGTGCCAGTAGCCTGATTGCGGGGGCTTCAGATACGCAGTATTTT. The chain is built from TRBV19 and TRBJ2-3, with a tentative D call TRBD2 (7 bases). V was pared by 6 bases and J by 4 bases, with 17 bases between. Germline-derived CDR1 and CDR2 are LNHDA and SQIVND (reference sequence). CDR3 length equals 15 residues.

The chain's CDR3 is CASSPMGLAGSPRDTQYF. In DNA form, the CDR3 reads TGTGCCAGCAGCCCCATGGGACTAGCGGGATCCCCGAGAGATACGCAGTATTTT. This chain joins TRBV7-9 and TRBJ2-3; the match to TRBD2 covers 13 bases. Losses at the gene ends were 5 bases for V and 5 bases for J; bases not matched to a gene: 13. The CDR3 covers 18 residues. The germline V gene has CDR1 SEHNR and CDR2 FQNEAQ (reference sequence).

Written as DNA, the CDR3 is TGTGCCAGCAGTTATTGGTCGGGGGAGACTGGAAAACTGTTTTTT. Translation gives CASSYWSGETGKLFF. The chain carries TRBV6-5 and TRBJ1-4, with D perhaps TRBD1 (5 bases). Trimming removed 3 bases at V and 10 bases at J, with 18 bases between. CDR1 and CDR2 (germline): MNHEY, SVGAGI. The length of the CDR3 is 15 residues.